This TCR beta chain was captured by sequencing in a study of shared clonotypes between healthy human individuals. Findings and limits, study-wide: Large depth notwithstanding, sorted-subset sequencing proved incomplete by rarefaction. All-four-donor shared clonotypes had higher generation probabilities than non-shared clonotypes did.

Produced via immunoSEQ multiplex PCR; TCRdb's table is partial and in-frame only. The table records hundreds of thousands of clones, more than 70% of them present only once. This clone was seen repeatedly, ten times or more. The antigen is unknown. Germline V CDR1 and CDR2: MNHEY, SMNVEV (reference sequence). The CDR3 runs 15 residues. V lost 4 bases to trimming and J lost 2 bases, with 15 bases between them. The TCR was taken from a woman under 40 in good health. The sequenced sample consisted of memory CD4+ T cells sorted from blood. Subset indicated: CD45RA-negative fraction. J is TRBJ2-7 and V is TRBV27; a possible D gene is TRBD1 (7 bases). As DNA, the CDR3 is TGTGCCAGCAGTTCCTCGACTAGGGGGCCCTACGAGCAGTACTTC. This translates into CASSSSTRGPYEQYF.